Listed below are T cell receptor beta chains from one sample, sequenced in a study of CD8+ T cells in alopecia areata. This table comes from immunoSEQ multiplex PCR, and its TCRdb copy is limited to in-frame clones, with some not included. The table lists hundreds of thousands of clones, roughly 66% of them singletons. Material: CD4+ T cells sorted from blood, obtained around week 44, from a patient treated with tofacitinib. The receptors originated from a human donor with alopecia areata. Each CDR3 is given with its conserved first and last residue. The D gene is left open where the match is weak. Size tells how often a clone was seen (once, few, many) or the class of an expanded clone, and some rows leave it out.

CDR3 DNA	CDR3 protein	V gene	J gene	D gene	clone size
TGCGCCAGCAGCCCAACTAGCGGGGGGCTCTACGAGCAGTACTTC	CASSPTSGGLYEQYF	TRBV5-1	TRBJ2-7	TRBD2	once
TGCAGCGTTGTGGTTCGTGGCGTTCGGGATACGCAGTATTTT	CSVVVRGVRDTQYF	TRBV29-1	TRBJ2-3	-	few
TGTGCCAGCAGTGATCCAGGGGGCAAATACGAGCAGTACTTC	CASSDPGGKYEQYF	TRBV2	TRBJ2-7	TRBD1	-
TGTGCCAGCAGCTTAGACGGGAACAAAAACATTCAGTACTTC	CASSLDGNKNIQYF	TRBV11-1	TRBJ2-4	-	-
TGTGCCACCAGCAGAGACGCGGATAACACAGATACGCAGTATTTT	CATSRDADNTDTQYF	TRBV15	TRBJ2-3	-	-
TGTGCCAGCAGCTCCAAATCGGTCGGGGAGCTGTTTTTT	CASSSKSVGELFF	TRBV7-2	TRBJ2-2	-	few
TGTGCCAGCAGTGATTGGACAGGGGCGGGCACTGAAGCTTTCTTT	CASSDWTGAGTEAFF	TRBV6-1	TRBJ1-1	TRBD1	-
TGTGCCAGCAGGCCAGATGAAAACACAGATACGCAGTATTTT	CASRPDENTDTQYF	TRBV2	TRBJ2-3	-	-
TGTGCCAGCAGCTTAAGGGCGGTCTCCTACGAGCAGTACTTC	CASSLRAVSYEQYF	TRBV7-6	TRBJ2-7	-	-
TGTGCCAGCAGCGCCAAAACCGAAACGGGGGCCCTTAACTATGGCTACACCTTC	CASSAKTETGALNYGYTF	TRBV9	TRBJ1-2	-	few
TGTGCCAGCAGCCGGGGATACAATCAGCCCCAGCATTTT	CASSRGYNQPQHF	TRBV7-2	TRBJ1-5	-	once
TGTGCCAGCAGCTACCCGGGGGTGAAAGAGACCCAGTACTTC	CASSYPGVKETQYF	TRBV5-6	TRBJ2-5	-	-
TGTGCCACCAGCAGAGAGAGGGGGTACGAGCAGTACTTC	CATSRERGYEQYF	TRBV15	TRBJ2-7	-	-
TGTGCCAGCAGCTTAGTAGGGACTAGCGGCTACAATGAGCAGTTCTTC	CASSLVGTSGYNEQFF	TRBV7-2	TRBJ2-1	TRBD2	few
TGTGCCAGCAGACTCGACAGGGGTTGGACCCAGTACTTC	CASRLDRGWTQYF	TRBV2	TRBJ2-5	TRBD1	-
TGTGCCAGCAGCGCGCTGACTAGCGGGGGCCCCAATGAGCAGTTCTTC	CASSALTSGGPNEQFF	TRBV9	TRBJ2-1	TRBD2	-
TGTGCCTGGAGATCCAAGAGCACCGGGGAGCTGTTTTTT	CAWRSKSTGELFF	TRBV30	TRBJ2-2	-	-
TGTGCCAGCATGGGACAGGGCGCCACCGGGGAGCTGTTTTTT	CASMGQGATGELFF	TRBV2	TRBJ2-2	TRBD1	once
TGCGCCAGCAGCTTGAAAGGGAGGGCAGATACGCAGTATTTT	CASSLKGRADTQYF	TRBV5-1	TRBJ2-3	TRBD2	-
TGCAGCGTCCTCGGACTAGCGGGTCAGTACGAGCAGTACTTC	CSVLGLAGQYEQYF	TRBV29-1	TRBJ2-7	TRBD2	few
TGCAGCGTTGCTCTTGCAACTAATGAAAAACTGTTTTTT	CSVALATNEKLFF	TRBV29-1	TRBJ1-4	-	-
TGCAGTGCTAGAGCTGGAGAGACCCAGTACTTC	CSARAGETQYF	TRBV20-1	TRBJ2-5	-	-
TGCAGCGTGGAGAACAGGGCTTCGGACACTGAAGCTTTCTTT	CSVENRASDTEAFF	TRBV29-1	TRBJ1-1	-	-
TGTGCCAGCAGCTTTAGGCATTCCGGGACAGGGAGCGGCTACACCTTC	CASSFRHSGTGSGYTF	TRBV7-2	TRBJ1-2	TRBD1	-
TGCAGCGTTGAGGGTAGAGGGGACATTCAGTACTTC	CSVEGRGDIQYF	TRBV29-1	TRBJ2-4	-	-
TGCAGCGTTGGAGGGTCTCCGGACACAGATACGCAGTATTTT	CSVGGSPDTDTQYF	TRBV29-1	TRBJ2-3	-	-
TGCAGCGCCGAACGGGGGGAAAAACTGTTTTTT	CSAERGEKLFF	TRBV29-1	TRBJ1-4	-	-
TGCAGCGTTCAGGCAGGTACTAGCACAGATACGCAGTATTTT	CSVQAGTSTDTQYF	TRBV29-1	TRBJ2-3	-	-
TGTGCCAGCAGTTCTCGATCGGGACTCTTCAAATACGAGCAGTACTTC	CASSSRSGLFKYEQYF	TRBV6-5	TRBJ2-7	-	-
TGTGCCAGCAGCTTACTGCCCACCGGGGAGCTGTTTTTT	CASSLLPTGELFF	TRBV11-3	TRBJ2-2	-	-
TGTGCCAGCAGCGAAGCAACTAATGAGCAGTTCTTC	CASSEATNEQFF	TRBV2	TRBJ2-1	-	medium-sized
TGTGCCAGCAGCTTAACGTCGGACAGGGGAAACACCATATATTTT	CASSLTSDRGNTIYF	TRBV7-2	TRBJ1-3	TRBD1	-
TGTGCCAGCAGCCCTCGGACAGGAATGTATAATTCACCCCTCCACTTT	CASSPRTGMYNSPLHF	TRBV5-6	TRBJ1-6	TRBD1	once